The table lists the clone carrying this TCR beta chain with a count of one. This sample was included in a study of yellow fever vaccine responses in identical twins. TCRdb reprocessed the RT-PCR reads via MiXCR and lists one record per CDR3 protein. The sample contains 14,000 or so distinct CDR3 sequences, approximately 84% of which appear only once. The TCR comes from a young woman who received the yellow fever vaccine. The sample here was T cells from blood (PBMCs), unsorted or a sorted subset (not recorded which), taken before or after yellow fever vaccination (not recorded which).

The CDR3 here is CASSVVSPGWTGELFF. The DNA for the CDR3 is TGTGCCAGCAGCGTAGTATCCCCAGGGTGGACCGGGGAGCTGTTTTTT. The chain combines TRBV9 with TRBJ2-2; weak D call: TRBD1 (5 bases). The V gene lost 0 bases and the J gene lost 5 bases, with 14 bases spanning the gap. Per germline, CDR1 SGDLS and CDR2 YYNGEE. This CDR3 is 16 amino acids long.